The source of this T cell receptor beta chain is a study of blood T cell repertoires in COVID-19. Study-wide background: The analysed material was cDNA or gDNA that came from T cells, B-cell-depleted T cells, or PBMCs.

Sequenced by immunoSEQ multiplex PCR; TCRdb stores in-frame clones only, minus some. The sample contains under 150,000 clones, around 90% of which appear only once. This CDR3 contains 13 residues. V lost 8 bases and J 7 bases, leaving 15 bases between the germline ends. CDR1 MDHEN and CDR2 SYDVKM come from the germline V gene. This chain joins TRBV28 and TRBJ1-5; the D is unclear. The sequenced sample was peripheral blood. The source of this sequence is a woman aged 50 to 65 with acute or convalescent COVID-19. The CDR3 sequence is CASRPKREQPQHF. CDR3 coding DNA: TGTGCCAGCCGACCTAAACGGGAACAGCCCCAGCATTTT.